A single sample gave rise to the 27 T cell receptor beta chains below, sequenced in a study of T-cell memory formation after mild COVID-19. TCRdb ran MiXCR on the 5' RACE reads and lists one entry per CDR3 protein. The table shows 470,000 or so distinct CDR3 sequences, with about 20% occurring only once. What was sequenced was PBMCs or a T cell subset sorted from them (not recorded which). The receptors stem from an adult woman who had mild COVID-19 (a few samples of this study predate the infection). Cell type and time point are not known.

This clonotype was picked up a small number of times. The chain's CDR3 is CASSVTGAKNIQYF. The CDR3 DNA reads TGCGCCAGCAGCGTGACAGGAGCCAAAAACATTCAGTACTTC. The chain is built from TRBV5-1 and TRBJ2-4; perhaps TRBD1 as D (6 bases). The CDR3 runs to 14 residues. The germline V gene has CDR1 SGHRS and CDR2 YFSETQ. Trimming pared 4 bases from V and 0 bases from J, leaving 8 bases between. The complete variable domain, with remaining parts taken from reference TRBV5-1 and TRBJ2-4, reads KAGVTQTPRYLIKTRGQQVTLSCSPISGHRSVSWYQQTPGQGLQFLFEYFSETQRNKGNFPGRFSGRQFSNSRSEMNVSTLELGDSALYLCASSVTGAKNIQYFGAGTRLSVL.

This clonotype was counted a few times. This sequence joins TRBV6-1 and TRBJ1-1, with D unclear. The CDR3 loop spans 17 amino acids. Germline assignment: CDR1 MNHNS and CDR2 SASEGT. Trimming shortened V by 3 bases and J by 5 bases, and 22 bases separated the two germline ends. This chain's CDR3 is CASSDKGGSRPKTEAFF. The CDR3 DNA reads TGTGCCAGCAGTGACAAGGGTGGCAGCCGGCCAAAAACTGAAGCTTTCTTT.

This clonotype was seen at least ten times. J is TRBJ2-1 and V is TRBV5-1; 8 bases match TRBD2. The CDR3 spans 18 residues. CDR1 SGHRS and CDR2 YFSETQ come from the germline V gene. With V trimmed by 2 bases and J by 4 bases, 14 bases remained unmatched. CDR3 sequence: CASSFYSAGASVYNEQFF. In DNA form, the CDR3 reads TGCGCCAGCAGCTTCTACTCAGCGGGAGCGTCGGTGTACAATGAGCAGTTCTTC.

This clonotype occurred a few times. The gene calls are TRBV18 and TRBJ1-1; D gene unclear. Germline CDR1 is KGHSH and CDR2 is LQKENI. V was pared by 4 bases and J by 5 bases, with 11 bases between. The CDR3 covers 13 residues. The CDR3 DNA reads as TGTGCCAGCTCACAAACTTGGGGTACTGAAGCTTTCTTT. Translating it yields CASSQTWGTEAFF.

This clonotype was counted a few times. V gene TRBV5-1 combines with J gene TRBJ2-1; possibly TRBD2 for D (5 bases). The CDR3 is made up of 14 amino acids. Between the trimmed V and J ends, which lost 7 bases and 1 base, there was a span of 12 bases. Per the germline V gene, CDR1 is SGHRS and CDR2 is YFSETQ. The CDR3 nucleotides are TGCGCCAGCGGCGAGTCGGGATCCTACAATGAGCAGTTCTTC. Translation: CASGESGSYNEQFF.

The chain uses TRBV30 and TRBJ2-6; TRBD1 might be the D (5 bases). Trimming pared 4 bases from V and 0 bases from J, leaving 13 bases between. Germline V gene sequence: CDR1 GTSNPN, CDR2 SVGIG (reference sequence). The CDR3 loop spans 16 amino acids. CDR3 in DNA: TGTGCCTGGATGACCTGGGGCCGCTCTGGGGCCAACGTCCTGACTTTC. As protein: CAWMTWGRSGANVLTF.

The chain combines TRBV5-1 with TRBJ2-3; TRBD1 is a possible D gene (5 bases). The CDR3 loop spans 17 amino acids. Germline V gene sequence: CDR1 SGHRS, CDR2 YFSETQ. The V and J ends lost 4 bases and 2 bases respectively, with 20 bases between them. The CDR3 is CASSLTPDRKLTDTQYF. The CDR3 DNA follows: TGCGCCAGCAGCCTTACCCCTGACAGAAAACTCACAGATACGCAGTATTTT.

This clonotype was seen a handful of times. The chain is built from TRBV2 and TRBJ2-2; 7 bases match TRBD1. Germline trimming cut 6 bases from V and 7 bases from J; bases unmatched to any gene: 11. Germline V gene sequence: CDR1 SNHLY, CDR2 FYNNEI. The CDR3 is 15 residues long. CDR3 region: CASRRTGAGSGELFF. The CDR3 bases are TGTGCCAGCAGGCGTACAGGGGCGGGTAGCGGGGAGCTGTTTTTT.

Notes on this clonotype: The junction departs from the called germline gene at one end, perhaps through a read error. The gene calls are TRBV18 and TRBJ2-3; D unclear. CDR1 is KGHSH, CDR2 LQKENI, per germline. CDR3 length: 14 residues. CDR3 coding DNA: TGTGCAAGCTCACCAGAGGTCTACACAGATACGCAGTATTTT. Protein: CASSPEVYTDTQYF.

This chain joins TRBV5-6 and TRBJ1-1; 9 bases agree with TRBD1. Per germline, CDR1 SGHDT and CDR2 YYEEEE. The junction had 3 bases not matched to a gene; V was cut back by 0 bases and J by 3 bases. The CDR3 has 15 residues. CDR3 nucleotides: TGTGCCAGCAGCTTGGGGGACAGGGAGTACACTGAAGCTTTCTTT. This encodes CASSLGDREYTEAFF. The complete variable domain, with remaining parts taken from reference TRBV5-6 and TRBJ1-1, reads DAGVTQSPTHLIKTRGQQVTLRCSPKSGHDTVSWYQQALGQGPQFIFQYYEEEERQRGNFPDRFSGHQFPNYSSELNVNALLLGDSALYLCASSLGDREYTEAFFGQGTRLTVV.

This clonotype showed up just a few times. This chain links TRBV7-9 with TRBJ2-1; D might be TRBD1 or TRBD2, each matching 6 bases. The CDR3 length is 15 residues. V lost 5 bases to trimming and J lost 8 bases, with 19 bases between them. CDR1 is SEHNR, CDR2 FQNEAQ, per germline (reference sequence). The CDR3 loop reads CASSGGRGFGYEQFF. CDR3 sequence (DNA): TGTGCCAGCAGCGGGGGGCGTGGGTTCGGATATGAGCAGTTCTTC. Together with reference TRBV7-9 and TRBJ2-1, the CDR3 gives the full variable domain: DTGVSQNPRHKITKRGQNVTFRCDPISEHNRLYWYRQTLGQGPEFLTYFQNEAQLEKSRLLSDRFSAERPKGSFSTLEIQRTEQGDSAMYLCASSGGRGFGYEQFFGPGTRLTVL.

This clonotype was seen a handful of times. The genes are TRBV18 and TRBJ1-1; 8 bases fit TRBD1. Germline CDR1 and CDR2: KGHSH and LQKENI. This CDR3 is built from 16 residues. The V segment lost 1 base and the J segment 6 bases; nucleotides outside the gene matches: 10. CDR3 in amino acids: CASSPRTGTVNAEAFF. The CDR3 DNA is TGTGCCAGCTCACCACGGACAGGGACCGTTAATGCTGAAGCTTTCTTT.

The gene calls are TRBV6-2 or TRBV6-3 and TRBJ1-1; D might be TRBD1 (5 bases). V was shortened by 4 bases and J by 5 bases, with 14 bases between the two germline ends. From germline, CDR1 is MNHEY and CDR2 SVGEGT. This CDR3 is built from 14 residues. In DNA form, the CDR3 reads TGTGCCAGCAGTTTCGTGATGGGGCTTACTGAAGCTTTCTTT. This codes for CASSFVMGLTEAFF.

This chain uses TRBV6-5 with TRBJ1-2; D remains unclear. The germline CDR1 and CDR2 sequences are MNHEY and SVGAGI. Deletions cut 0 bases from V and 4 bases from J, with 12 bases between. The CDR3 is made up of 15 amino acids. CDR3 coding DNA: TGTGCCAGCAGTTACTCATTAAGGGAACCCTATGGCTACACCTTC. This gives the protein CASSYSLREPYGYTF.

This clonotype has a handful of counts. The chain employs TRBV7-2 and TRBJ2-7; D may match TRBD1 or TRBD2 (5 bases each). The V end lost 0 bases, the J end lost 0 bases, and 12 bases lay between the germline ends. The germline V gene has CDR1 SGHTA and CDR2 FQGNSA. The CDR3 has 16 amino acids. CDR3 nucleotides: TGTGCCAGCAGCTTAGCCAGGGAGTCCTCCTCCTACGAGCAGTACTTC. Protein: CASSLARESSSYEQYF.

This sequence joins TRBV15 and TRBJ2-3, with 10 bases lining up with TRBD2. This CDR3 region has 17 residues. Trimming cost V 5 bases and J 5 bases; bases outside gene matches: 13. From germline, CDR1 is LNHNV and CDR2 YYDKDF (reference sequence). The CDR3 nucleotides are TGTGCCACCAGCGGCCCCTTCCTAGCGGGAGATGGAGATACGCAGTATTTT. Protein product: CATSGPFLAGDGDTQYF.

This clonotype was seen more than once but under ten times. V gene TRBV18 combines with J gene TRBJ2-2; possibly TRBD2 for D (6 bases). CDR3 size: 15 residues. V lost 3 bases to trimming and J lost 0 bases, with 8 bases between them. Germline CDR1 reads KGHSH; CDR2 reads LQKENI. CDR3 DNA: TGTGCCAGCTCACCGGGGGGAGCGAACACCGGGGAGCTGTTTTTT. Residues: CASSPGGANTGELFF.

The V gene is TRBV24-1, the J gene TRBJ2-7, with 8 bases lining up with TRBD1. This CDR3 spans 15 amino acids. Losses at the gene ends were 2 bases for V and 5 bases for J; bases not matched to a gene: 7. Germline CDR1 reads KGHDR; CDR2 reads SFDVKD. The CDR3 loop reads CATSDSGQGFDEQYF. The CDR3 DNA sequence: TGTGCCACCAGTGATTCTGGACAGGGTTTCGACGAGCAGTACTTC.

This clonotype was seen repeatedly, ten times or more. The V call is TRBV12-3 or TRBV12-4, the J call TRBJ2-7, with D possibly matching TRBD2 (5 bases). Trimming took off 3 bases at V and 5 bases at J, with 17 bases between the two ends. The CDR3 has 15 amino acids. The CDR3 DNA is TGTGCCAGCAGTTTGGGTCACGGGAATGTTAACGAGCAGTACTTC. Its translation is CASSLGHGNVNEQYF.

This chain joins TRBV4-1 and TRBJ2-7, with TRBD1 matching over 8 bases. The CDR3 contains 18 residues. Germline values: CDR1 MGHRA, CDR2 YSYEKL. The ends lost 0 bases at V and 4 bases at J; junction bases unmatched: 14. CDR3 sequence reads: CASSQEKGQGLRLYEQYF. CDR3 in DNA: TGCGCCAGCAGCCAAGAAAAAGGACAGGGCCTGAGGCTTTACGAGCAGTACTTC.

This clonotype has more than one count but fewer than ten. In DNA form, the CDR3 reads TGTGCCAGCAGCACGTGGGAGGACGGAGGCACAGATACGCAGTATTTT. This translates into CASSTWEDGGTDTQYF. The chain carries TRBV11-3 and TRBJ2-3; a weak D match, TRBD2 (6 bases). The CDR3 extends over 16 amino acids. Trimming left V 5 bases short and J 1 base short, with 16 bases between. Germline CDR1 reads SGHNT; CDR2 reads YENEEA.

The chain employs TRBV5-1 and TRBJ2-2; TRBD1 aligns across 10 bases. V lost 4 bases to trimming and J lost 3 bases; unmatched junction nucleotides: 3. CDR3 length equals 15 residues. CDR1 SGHRS and CDR2 YFSETQ come from the germline V gene. CDR3 DNA sequence: TGCGCCAGCAGCCGACAGGGGGCTGACACCGGGGAGCTGTTTTTT. Amino acid sequence: CASSRQGADTGELFF.

J is TRBJ2-5 and V is TRBV3-1, with 13 nucleotides matching TRBD2. CDR1 and CDR2 from the germline V gene are LGHDT and YNNKEL (reference sequence). The V and J ends lost 4 bases and 1 base, in that order; junction bases with no gene match: 9. The CDR3 spans 18 residues. CDR3 region: CASSRTTSGGPSQETQYF. CDR3 DNA: TGTGCCAGCAGCCGAACGACTAGCGGGGGGCCCAGCCAAGAGACCCAGTACTTC.

This clonotype has only a few counts. J is TRBJ2-7 and V is TRBV4-2; 7 bases are shared with TRBD1. With 0 bases clipped from V and 6 bases from J, the junction kept 5 bases outside the gene matches. This CDR3 is built from 14 residues. In germline, CDR1 is LGHNA, CDR2 YNFKEQ. The CDR3 region has the DNA TGTGCCAGCAGCCAAGATAGGGACAGCGGCGAGCAGTACTTC. Its protein product is CASSQDRDSGEQYF.

V gene TRBV7-6 combines with J gene TRBJ2-7, with 9 bases identical to TRBD1. Germline assignment: CDR1 SGHVS and CDR2 FNYEAQ. Losses at the gene ends were 0 bases for V and 0 bases for J; bases not matched to a gene: 6. The CDR3 is 17 residues long. DNA of the CDR3: TGTGCCAGCAGCTTAGCGAGAGAGACAGGGGGCTCCTACGAGCAGTACTTC. Translated: CASSLARETGGSYEQYF.

This clonotype appeared a few times. J is TRBJ1-6 and V is TRBV3-1, with 7 positions matching TRBD1. The germline V gene encodes CDR1 LGHDT and CDR2 YNNKEL (reference sequence). The ends lost 6 bases at V and 5 bases at J; junction bases unmatched: 4. CDR3 length: 14 residues. The CDR3 DNA reads as TGTGCCAGCAGAGGAACAGGGGATAATTCACCCCTCCACTTT. Protein product: CASRGTGDNSPLHF. Combining the CDR3 with reference TRBV3-1 and TRBJ1-6 gives the whole variable domain DTAVSQTPKYLVTQMGNDKSIKCEQNLGHDTMYWYKQDSKKFLKIMFSYNNKELIINETVPNRFSPKSPDKAHLNLHINSLELGDSAVYFCASRGTGDNSPLHFGNGTRLTVT.

This clonotype was counted between two and nine times. The V call is TRBV7-2, the J call TRBJ1-2; a weak D match, TRBD1 (5 bases). Germline lookup yields CDR1 SGHTA and CDR2 FQGNSA. The length of the CDR3 is 14 residues. The V end was cut by 5 bases, the J end by 12 bases, with 22 bases between. The CDR3 coding sequence is TGTGCCAGCAGCGTGACCTGGTCGGGGCGCTTTGACACCTTC. Amino acid sequence: CASSVTWSGRFDTF.